Listed below are T cell receptor beta chains from one sample, sequenced in a study of cytotoxic CD8 clonotypes in ibrutinib-treated CLL. Generated by immunoSEQ multiplex PCR, the TCRdb table keeps only in-frame clones and is missing some. This repertoire shows over 75,000 clones, around 73% found once; its top ten account for under 35%. The source material was PBMCs, sampled after 12 months of ibrutinib treatment. The receptor source for this set is a human donor with chronic lymphocytic leukemia. The conserved cysteine and the conserved F or W are not part of the CDR3 here. Size tells how often a clone was seen (once, few, many) or the class of an expanded clone, and some rows leave it out.

V gene	clone size	J gene	CDR3 protein
TRBV5-1	NA	TRBJ2-5	ASSLSGGEETQY
TRBV5-1	NA	TRBJ1-2	ASSPGTGHLGGGYT
TRBV5-1	NA	TRBJ1-1	ASHTFAGGTEAF
TRBV4-1	NA	TRBJ1-2	ASSQVYTGAYGYT
TRBV9	NA	TRBJ1-1	ASSPSDRRRAEAF
TRBV7-8	NA	TRBJ2-1	ASSSTRGGQRNEQF
TRBV11-2	NA	TRBJ2-7	ASSRTGTAYEQY
TRBV7-9	many	TRBJ1-2	ASSLASDGYT
TRBV7-2	NA	TRBJ2-5	ASSQQGLETQY
TRBV10-3	few	TRBJ2-7	AISPRTGGGYEQY
TRBV14	NA	TRBJ2-2	ASSQGLAGPTGELF
TRBV4-1	few	TRBJ1-3	ASSQNQGAGNTIY
TRBV9	NA	TRBJ1-1	ASSVITEAF
TRBV6-5	NA	TRBJ2-5	ASSYSRDAQETQY
TRBV6-6	NA	TRBJ2-7	ASHPGGPYEQY
TRBV5-4	NA	TRBJ1-2	ASSSPEWQGGILGGYT
TRBV5-1	NA	TRBJ2-5	ASRVTAGGQETQY
TRBV30	NA	TRBJ2-7	AWSVLQGSDEQY
TRBV7-3	NA	TRBJ2-3	ASSLGDADTQY
TRBV2	NA	TRBJ1-1	ASSEGLFSGSGMNTEAF
TRBV6-6	NA	TRBJ2-2	ASSTGGQSNTGELF
TRBV7-3	NA	TRBJ2-5	ASSLRGRSGGGETQY
TRBV5-1	few	TRBJ2-2	ASSAGDPSTGELF
TRBV19	NA	TRBJ1-2	ASSTSGTGGYGYT
TRBV5-4	NA	TRBJ2-7	ASSGLRGDDEQY
TRBV5-4	once	TRBJ2-7	ASSLVGGSSYEQY
TRBV5-4	NA	TRBJ2-1	ASSSLTTGNGRYNEQF
TRBV5-1	NA	TRBJ1-5	ASSLEGVSNQPQH
TRBV6-5	NA	TRBJ1-4	ASRSSGGVNEKLF
TRBV28	NA	TRBJ1-2	ASRPVEGPYGYT
TRBV5-1	NA	TRBJ2-5	ASTRVVETQY
TRBV27	NA	TRBJ2-2	ASSSRGNTGELF
TRBV5-5	NA	TRBJ2-1	ASSSSWTGGSEQF
TRBV2	NA	TRBJ1-5	ASSVRQGDQPQH
TRBV5-1	NA	TRBJ2-7	ASSLNIYSSYEQY
TRBV11-3	NA	TRBJ1-5	ASSSSGDQPQH
TRBV19	once	TRBJ2-3	AAKGGSTDTQY
TRBV5-1	NA	TRBJ2-2	ASSLQGSVSGELF
TRBV2	NA	TRBJ1-2	AIRTGEGYT
TRBV5-4	NA	TRBJ2-5	ASSTRITSGGLETQY
TRBV4-2	NA	TRBJ2-7	ASSGGTSSEQY
TRBV5-1	few	TRBJ1-2	ASSSYTANYGYT
TRBV14	few	TRBJ1-3	ASSQRGADRGSGNTIY
TRBV27	NA	TRBJ2-1	ASSLYGAGAGEQF
TRBV21-1	NA	TRBJ2-7	ASSRQVRRSSYEQY
TRBV21-1	NA	TRBJ1-1	ASSKEGREGMNTEAF
TRBV2	NA	TRBJ2-5	ASSEWTSGDQETQY
TRBV6-4	NA	TRBJ2-3	ASSDSRAGGPVGTQY
TRBV9	NA	TRBJ1-4	ASSVGGTVLNEKLF
TRBV29-1	NA	TRBJ1-2	SVERLRGGYGYT
TRBV30	NA	TRBJ1-1	AWSRGGNTEAF
TRBV28	few	TRBJ1-5	ASSLIARISNQPQH
TRBV13	NA	TRBJ2-7	ASSSREGAFRNDYEQY
TRBV11-3	once	TRBJ2-1	ASTQSIAGSYNEQF
TRBV15	NA	TRBJ2-5	ATSPVTGPKETQY
TRBV5-6	NA	TRBJ1-1	ASSINRGSMNTEAF